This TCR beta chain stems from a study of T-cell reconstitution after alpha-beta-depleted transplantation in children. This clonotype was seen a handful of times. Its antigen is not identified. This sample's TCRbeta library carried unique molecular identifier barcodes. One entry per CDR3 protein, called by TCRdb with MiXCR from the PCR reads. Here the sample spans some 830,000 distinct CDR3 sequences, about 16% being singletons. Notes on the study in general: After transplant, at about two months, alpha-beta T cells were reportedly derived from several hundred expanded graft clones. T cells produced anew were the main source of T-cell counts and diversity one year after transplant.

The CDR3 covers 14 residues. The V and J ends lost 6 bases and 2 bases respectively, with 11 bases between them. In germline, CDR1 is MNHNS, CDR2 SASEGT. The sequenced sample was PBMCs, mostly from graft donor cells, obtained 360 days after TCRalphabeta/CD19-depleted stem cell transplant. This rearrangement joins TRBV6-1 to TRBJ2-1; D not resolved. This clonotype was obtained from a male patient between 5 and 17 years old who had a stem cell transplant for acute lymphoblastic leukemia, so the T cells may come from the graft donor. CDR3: CASRVAKAYNEQFF. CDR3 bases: TGTGCCAGCAGGGTAGCTAAGGCCTACAATGAGCAGTTCTTC.